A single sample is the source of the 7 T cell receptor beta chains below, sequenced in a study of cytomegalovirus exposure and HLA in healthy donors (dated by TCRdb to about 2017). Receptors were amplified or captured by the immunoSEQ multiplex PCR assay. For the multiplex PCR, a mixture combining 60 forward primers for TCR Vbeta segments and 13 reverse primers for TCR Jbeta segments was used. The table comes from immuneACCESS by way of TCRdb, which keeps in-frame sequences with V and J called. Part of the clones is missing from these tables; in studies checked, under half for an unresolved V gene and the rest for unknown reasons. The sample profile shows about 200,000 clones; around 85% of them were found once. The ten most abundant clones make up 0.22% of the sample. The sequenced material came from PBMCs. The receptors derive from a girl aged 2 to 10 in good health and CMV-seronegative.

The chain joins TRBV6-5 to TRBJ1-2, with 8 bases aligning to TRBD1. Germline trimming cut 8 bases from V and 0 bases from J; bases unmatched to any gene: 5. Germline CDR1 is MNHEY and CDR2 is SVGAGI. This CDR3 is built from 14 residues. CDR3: CASGTGIANYGYTF. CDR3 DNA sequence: TGTGCCAGCGGGACAGGCATAGCTAACTATGGCTACACCTTC.

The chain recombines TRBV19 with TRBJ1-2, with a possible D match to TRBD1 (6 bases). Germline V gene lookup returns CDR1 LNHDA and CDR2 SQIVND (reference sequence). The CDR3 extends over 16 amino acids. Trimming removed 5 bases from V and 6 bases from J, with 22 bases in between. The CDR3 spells CASSRWLVQGSNGYTF. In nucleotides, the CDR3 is TGTGCCAGTAGTCGATGGTTGGTACAGGGAAGTAATGGCTACACCTTC.

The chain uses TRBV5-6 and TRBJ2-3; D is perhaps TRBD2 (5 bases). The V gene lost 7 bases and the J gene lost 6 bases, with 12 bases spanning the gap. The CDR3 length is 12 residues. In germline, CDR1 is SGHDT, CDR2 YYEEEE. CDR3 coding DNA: TGTGCCAGCGCACTAGGCTTGGATACGCAGTATTTT. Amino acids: CASALGLDTQYF.

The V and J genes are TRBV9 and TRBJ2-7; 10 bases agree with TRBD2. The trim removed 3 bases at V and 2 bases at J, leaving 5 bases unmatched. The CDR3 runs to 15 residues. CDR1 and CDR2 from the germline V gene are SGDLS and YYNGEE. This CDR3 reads CASSAGAGGAYEQYF. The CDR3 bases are TGTGCCAGCAGCGCCGGAGCGGGAGGGGCCTACGAGCAGTACTTC.

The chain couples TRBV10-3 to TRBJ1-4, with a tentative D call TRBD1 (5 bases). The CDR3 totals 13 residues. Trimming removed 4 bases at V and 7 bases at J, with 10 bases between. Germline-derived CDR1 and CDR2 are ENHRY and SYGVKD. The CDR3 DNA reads TGTGCCATCAGTGCCGGGGGTAGTGAAAAACTGTTTTTT. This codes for CAISAGGSEKLFF.

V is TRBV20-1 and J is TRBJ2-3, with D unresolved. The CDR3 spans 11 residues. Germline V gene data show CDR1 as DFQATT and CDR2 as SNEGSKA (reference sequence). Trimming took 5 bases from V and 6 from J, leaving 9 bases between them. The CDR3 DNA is TGCAGTGCTGTCCCGGAGGATACGCAGTATTTT. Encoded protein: CSAVPEDTQYF.

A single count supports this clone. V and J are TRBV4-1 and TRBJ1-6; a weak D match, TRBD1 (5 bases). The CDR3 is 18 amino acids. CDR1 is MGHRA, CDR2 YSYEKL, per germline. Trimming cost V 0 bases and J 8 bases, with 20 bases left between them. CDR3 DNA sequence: TGCGCCAGCAGCCAAGATGGACGAGTCGGCAGGGTGGATTCACCCCTCCACTTT. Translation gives CASSQDGRVGRVDSPLHF.